This T cell receptor beta chain was found in a study of T cell responses to AZD1222 COVID-19 vaccine. Study context: Both about-4-week and about-12-week second-dose recipients were combined.

Only in-frame clones appear in the TCRdb table, and some are missing; sequencing was by immunoSEQ multiplex PCR. The table lists approximately 88,000 clones, about 92% of them singletons. Turning to this clone: The antigen remains undetermined.

Study-wide results and limits: Mostly white British, mostly female donors; authors suggested clonal diversity may be underestimated.

This clonotype was obtained from an adult in good health. The sequencing used peripheral blood, collected on day 0 of AZD1222 vaccination.

For the CDR3, the DNA is TGTGCCAGCAGCCCGACAGGGTCCTATGGCTACACCTTC. Encoded protein: CASSPTGSYGYTF. V and J are TRBV27 and TRBJ1-2; 7 bases map to TRBD1. Trimming took 6 bases from V and 4 from J; bases not matched to a gene: 5. The CDR3 spans 13 residues. In germline, CDR1 is MNHEY, CDR2 SMNVEV (reference sequence).